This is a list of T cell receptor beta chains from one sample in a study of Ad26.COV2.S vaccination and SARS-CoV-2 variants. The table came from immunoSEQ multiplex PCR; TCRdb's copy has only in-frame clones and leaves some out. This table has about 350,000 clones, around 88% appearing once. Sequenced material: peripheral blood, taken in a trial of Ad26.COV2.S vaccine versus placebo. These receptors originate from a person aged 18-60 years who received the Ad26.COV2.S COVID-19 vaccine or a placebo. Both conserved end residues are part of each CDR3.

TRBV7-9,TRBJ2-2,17,CASSFPLREANTGELFF
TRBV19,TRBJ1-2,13,CASSINSAWGYTF
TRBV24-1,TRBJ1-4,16,CATSDPSQGANEKLFF
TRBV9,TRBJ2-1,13,CASSARTYNEQFF
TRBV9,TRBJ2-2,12,CASKANTGELFF
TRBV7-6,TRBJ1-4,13,CASSLVRGEKLFF
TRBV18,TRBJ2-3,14,CASSPRGEADTQYF
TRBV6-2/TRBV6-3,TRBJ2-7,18,CASSYSNIGQPSSYEQYF
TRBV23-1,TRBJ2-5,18,CASSQSELRELVQETQYF
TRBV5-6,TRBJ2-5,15,CASSLSSSREETQYF
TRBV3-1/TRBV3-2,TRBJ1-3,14,CASSPRESGNTIYF
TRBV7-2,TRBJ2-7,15,CASSFSPVGTYEQYF
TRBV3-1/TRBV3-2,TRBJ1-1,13,CASSHNRNTEAFF
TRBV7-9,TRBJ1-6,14,CASSFTVDVSPLHF
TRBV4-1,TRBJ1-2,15,CASRKGDDPNYGYTF
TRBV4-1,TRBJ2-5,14,CASSQKGRGETQYF
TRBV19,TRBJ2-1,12,CASSLGGNEQFF
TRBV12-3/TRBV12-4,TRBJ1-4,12,CASSWAGEKLFF
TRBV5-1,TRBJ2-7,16,CASSSTAGQAFGEQYF
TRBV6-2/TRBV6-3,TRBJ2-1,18,CASSPYSRLAEDYNEQFF
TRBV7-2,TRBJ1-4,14,CASSPSWFNEKLFF
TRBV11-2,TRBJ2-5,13,CASSFGGPETQYF
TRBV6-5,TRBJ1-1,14,CASRDDRGRFEAFF
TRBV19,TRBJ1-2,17,CASSIIRNTVTKYGYTF
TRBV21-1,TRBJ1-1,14,CASSKTGGNTEAFF
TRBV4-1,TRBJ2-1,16,CASSQVPFRGRNEQFF
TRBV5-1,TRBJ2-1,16,CASSFIGGVSYNEQFF
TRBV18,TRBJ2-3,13,CASSRDTTDTQYF
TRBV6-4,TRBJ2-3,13,CASSDTFTDTQYF
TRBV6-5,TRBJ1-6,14,CASSYEGGNSPLHF
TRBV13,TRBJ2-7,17,CASSATRGQGLSYEQYF
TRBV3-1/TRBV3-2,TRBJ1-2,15,CASSPSGQGNYGYTF
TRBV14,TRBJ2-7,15,CASSRSGTGLYEQYF